Included here is one T cell receptor (beta chain) sequence, with context. The antigen is not known. The PCR employed 60 Vbeta primers together with 13 Jbeta primers. Assay used: immunoSEQ multiplex PCR; TCRdb lists only in-frame clones, some missing. Here the sample spans under 200,000 clones, around 77% being singletons. The data derive from a study of cytomegalovirus exposure and HLA in healthy donors. Study observations and caveats: TRBV6-2, TRBV6-3 and some other V segments were unresolvable in 87-base-pair reads.

This CDR3 contains 13 residues. The chain carries TRBV21-1 and TRBJ1-5; the table calls TRBD1, which could not be checked here. TRBV21-1 is recorded as a pseudogene. The sequence came from a female donor in good health and CMV-seronegative. Material for sequencing was PBMCs. DNA of the CDR3: TGTGCCAGCAGCCAACAGGGTCGACGGCCCCAGCATTTT. It specifies CASSQQGRRPQHF.